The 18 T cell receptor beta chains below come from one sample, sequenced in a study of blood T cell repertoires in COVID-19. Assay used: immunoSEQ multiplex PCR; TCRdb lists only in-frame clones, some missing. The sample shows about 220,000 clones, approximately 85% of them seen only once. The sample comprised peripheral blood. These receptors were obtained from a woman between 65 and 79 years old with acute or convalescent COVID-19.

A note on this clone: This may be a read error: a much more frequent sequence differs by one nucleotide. CDR3 DNA: TGTGCCAGCAGCCAACAGGGGGCGGAAGGCTACACCTTC. Its protein product is CASSQQGAEGYTF. The rearrangement joins TRBV28 to TRBJ1-2, with 9 bases identical to TRBD1. This CDR3 spans 13 amino acids. Germline V gives CDR1 MDHEN, CDR2 SYDVKM. Trimming at V came to 6 bases and at J to 8 bases, leaving 7 bases not matched to a gene.

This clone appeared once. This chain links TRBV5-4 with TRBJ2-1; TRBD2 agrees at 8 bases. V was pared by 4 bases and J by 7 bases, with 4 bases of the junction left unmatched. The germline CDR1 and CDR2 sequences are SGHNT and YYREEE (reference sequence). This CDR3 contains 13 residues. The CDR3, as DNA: TGTGCCAGCAGCCTAGTAGCGGGGAATGAGCAGTTCTTC. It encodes CASSLVAGNEQFF. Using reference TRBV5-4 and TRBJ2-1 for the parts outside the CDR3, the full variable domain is ETGVTQSPTHLIKTRGQQVTLRCSSQSGHNTVSWYQQALGQGPQFIFQYYREEENGRGNFPPRFSGLQFPNYSSELNVNALELDDSALYLCASSLVAGNEQFFGPGTRLTVL.

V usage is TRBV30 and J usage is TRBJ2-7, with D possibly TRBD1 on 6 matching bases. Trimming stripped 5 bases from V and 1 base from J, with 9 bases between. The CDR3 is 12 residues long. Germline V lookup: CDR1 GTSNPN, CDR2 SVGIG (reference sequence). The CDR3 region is CAWGDTSYEQYF. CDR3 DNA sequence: TGTGCCTGGGGGGACACTTCCTACGAGCAGTACTTC.

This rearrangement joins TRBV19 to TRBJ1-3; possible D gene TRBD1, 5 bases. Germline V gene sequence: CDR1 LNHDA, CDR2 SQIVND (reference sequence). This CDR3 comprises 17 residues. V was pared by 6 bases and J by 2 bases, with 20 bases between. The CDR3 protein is CASSQSVSGITGNTIYF. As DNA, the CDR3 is TGTGCCAGTAGCCAGAGCGTCTCAGGGATTACTGGAAACACCATATATTTT.

CDR3 sequence: CASSQVVVSPLHF. CDR3 nucleotide sequence: TGCGCCAGCAGCCAAGTGGTAGTCTCACCCCTCCACTTT. V is TRBV4-1 and J is TRBJ1-6; D is unresolved. CDR1 and CDR2 from the germline V gene are MGHRA and YSYEKL. CDR3 length: 13 amino acids. V gave up 1 base and J gave up 10 bases, with 8 bases separating them.

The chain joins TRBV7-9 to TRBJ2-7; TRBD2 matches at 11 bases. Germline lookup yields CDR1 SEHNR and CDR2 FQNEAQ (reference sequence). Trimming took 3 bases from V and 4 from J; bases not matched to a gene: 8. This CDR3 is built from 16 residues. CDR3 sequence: CASSLPSGGLVYEQYF. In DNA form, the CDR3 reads TGTGCCAGCAGCTTGCCTAGCGGGGGGCTCGTGTACGAGCAGTACTTC.

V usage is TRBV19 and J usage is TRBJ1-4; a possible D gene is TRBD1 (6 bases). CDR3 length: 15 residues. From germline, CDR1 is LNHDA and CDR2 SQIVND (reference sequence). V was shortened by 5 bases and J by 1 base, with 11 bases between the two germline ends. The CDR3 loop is CASSPTGLTNEKLFF. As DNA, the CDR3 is TGTGCCAGTAGTCCGACAGGACTAACTAATGAAAAACTGTTTTTT.

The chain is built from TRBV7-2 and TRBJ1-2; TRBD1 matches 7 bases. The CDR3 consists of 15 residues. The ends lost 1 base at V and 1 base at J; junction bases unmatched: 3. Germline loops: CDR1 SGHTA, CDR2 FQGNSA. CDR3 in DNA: TGTGCCAGCAGCTTAGAGACAGGGATTAACTATGGCTACACCTTC. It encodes CASSLETGINYGYTF.

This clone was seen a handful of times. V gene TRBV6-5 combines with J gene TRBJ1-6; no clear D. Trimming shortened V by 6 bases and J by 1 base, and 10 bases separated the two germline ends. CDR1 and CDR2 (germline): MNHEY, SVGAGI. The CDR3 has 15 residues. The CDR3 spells CASSPPRSYNSPLHF. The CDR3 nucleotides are TGTGCCAGCAGCCCCCCGAGGTCCTATAATTCACCCCTCCACTTT.

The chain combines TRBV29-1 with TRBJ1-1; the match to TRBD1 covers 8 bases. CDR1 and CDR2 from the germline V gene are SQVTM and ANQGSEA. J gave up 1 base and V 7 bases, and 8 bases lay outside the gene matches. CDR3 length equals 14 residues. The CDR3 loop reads CSARQGLSNTEAFF. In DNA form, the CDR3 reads TGCAGCGCTCGACAGGGGCTGTCGAACACTGAAGCTTTCTTT.

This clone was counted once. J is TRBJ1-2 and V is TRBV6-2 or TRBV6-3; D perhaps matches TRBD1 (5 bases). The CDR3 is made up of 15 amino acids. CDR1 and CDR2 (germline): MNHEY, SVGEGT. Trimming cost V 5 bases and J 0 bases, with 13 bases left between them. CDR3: CASSDWTSTNYGYTF. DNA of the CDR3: TGTGCCAGCAGTGATTGGACAAGTACTAACTATGGCTACACCTTC.

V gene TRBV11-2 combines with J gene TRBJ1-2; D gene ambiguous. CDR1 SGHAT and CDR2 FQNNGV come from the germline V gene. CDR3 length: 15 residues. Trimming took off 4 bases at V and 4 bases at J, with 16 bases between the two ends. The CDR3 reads CASSSLNPGSYGYTF. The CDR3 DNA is TGTGCCAGCAGCTCCCTAAACCCGGGGTCCTATGGCTACACCTTC.

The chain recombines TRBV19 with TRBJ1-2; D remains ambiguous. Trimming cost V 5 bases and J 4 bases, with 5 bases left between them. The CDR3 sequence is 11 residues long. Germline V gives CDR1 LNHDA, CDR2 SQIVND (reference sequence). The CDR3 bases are TGTGCCAGTAGTCAAGCCTATGGCTACACCTTC. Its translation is CASSQAYGYTF.

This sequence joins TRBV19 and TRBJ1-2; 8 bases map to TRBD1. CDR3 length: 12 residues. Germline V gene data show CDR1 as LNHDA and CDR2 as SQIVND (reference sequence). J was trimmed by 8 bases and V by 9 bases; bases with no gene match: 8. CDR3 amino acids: CASLDRAYGYTF. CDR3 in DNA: TGTGCCAGCCTGGACAGGGCTTACGGCTACACCTTC. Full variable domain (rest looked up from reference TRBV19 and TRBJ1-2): DGGITQSPKYLFRKEGQNVTLSCEQNLNHDAMYWYRQDPGQGLRLIYYSQIVNDFQKGDIAEGYSVSREKKESFPLTVTSAQKNPTAFYLCASLDRAYGYTFGSGTRLTVV.

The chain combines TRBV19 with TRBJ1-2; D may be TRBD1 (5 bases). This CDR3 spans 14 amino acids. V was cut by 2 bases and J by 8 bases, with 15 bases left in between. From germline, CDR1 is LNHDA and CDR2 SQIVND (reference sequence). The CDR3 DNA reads TGTGCCAGTAGTATATTGGGGCACGCTTACGGCTACACCTTC. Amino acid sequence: CASSILGHAYGYTF.

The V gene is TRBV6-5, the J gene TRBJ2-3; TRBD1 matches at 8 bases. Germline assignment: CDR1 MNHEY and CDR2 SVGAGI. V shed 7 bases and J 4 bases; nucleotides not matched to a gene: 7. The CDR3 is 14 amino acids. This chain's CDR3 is CASTTGALSDTQYF. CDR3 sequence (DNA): TGTGCCAGCACGACAGGGGCCCTCTCAGATACGCAGTATTTT.

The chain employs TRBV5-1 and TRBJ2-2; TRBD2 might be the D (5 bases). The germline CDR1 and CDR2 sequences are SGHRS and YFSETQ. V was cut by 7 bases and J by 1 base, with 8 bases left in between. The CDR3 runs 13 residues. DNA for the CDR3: TGCGCCAGCGGACGGGAGAACACCGGGGAGCTGTTTTTT. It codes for CASGRENTGELFF.

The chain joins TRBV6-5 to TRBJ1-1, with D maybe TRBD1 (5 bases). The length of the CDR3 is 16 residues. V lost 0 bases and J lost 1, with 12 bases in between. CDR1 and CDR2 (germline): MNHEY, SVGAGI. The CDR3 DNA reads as TGTGCCAGCAGTTACTCCCAGGGCAGGCCGAACACTGAAGCTTTCTTT. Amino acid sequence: CASSYSQGRPNTEAFF.